This T cell receptor (beta chain) was documented in a study of blood T cell repertoires in COVID-19. In the original analysis: Cell counts per sample came from amplifying reference gene primers. Profiled with immunoSEQ multiplex PCR; TCRdb holds only in-frame clones, not every one. The V and J calls and clone size were taken over from that table, and D and trimming were inferred from the DNA. The data hold 400,000 to 550,000 clones, with 80% to 90% observed a single time. The CDR3 is made up of 22 amino acids. The germline V gene has CDR1 KGHDR and CDR2 SFDVKD. The V segment lost 6 bases and the J segment 2 bases; nucleotides outside the gene matches: 28.

Source material: peripheral blood. The chain combines TRBV24-1 with TRBJ2-7, with TRBD1 matching over 9 bases. This receptor was obtained from a woman in her 30s with acute or convalescent COVID-19. CDR3 sequence: CATSCYLVRTGEGALWTYEQYF. CDR3 DNA: TGTGCCACCAGTTGTTATCTGGTTCGGACAGGGGAGGGCGCATTGTGGACCTACGAGCAGTACTTC.